This TCR beta chain comes out of a study of blood T cell repertoires in COVID-19. Turning to the study itself: The United States, Italy and Spain provided the acute and convalescent COVID-19 samples. T cells, B-cell-depleted T cells, or PBMCs supplied cDNA or gDNA.

The V gene's germline CDR1 is SGHRS and CDR2 YFSETQ. The CDR3 runs to 16 residues. V lost 0 bases and J 2 bases, leaving 11 bases between the germline ends. Authors' methods: Amplifying reference gene primers gave estimates of nucleated cell counts. Method: immunoSEQ multiplex PCR; TCRdb's copy keeps in-frame clones and lacks some. V and J calls and clone size are those listed in that table; D and trimming were worked out from the DNA. The profile shows some 68,000 clones, about 79% of them singletons. This rearrangement joins TRBV5-1 to TRBJ1-4; D is unclear. The sequenced sample consisted of peripheral blood. This TCR derives from a man between 70 and 80 years old with acute or convalescent COVID-19. The CDR3: CASSLGGYGTNEKLFF. Here the CDR3 DNA reads TGCGCCAGCAGCTTGGGAGGATACGGCACTAATGAAAAACTGTTTTTT.